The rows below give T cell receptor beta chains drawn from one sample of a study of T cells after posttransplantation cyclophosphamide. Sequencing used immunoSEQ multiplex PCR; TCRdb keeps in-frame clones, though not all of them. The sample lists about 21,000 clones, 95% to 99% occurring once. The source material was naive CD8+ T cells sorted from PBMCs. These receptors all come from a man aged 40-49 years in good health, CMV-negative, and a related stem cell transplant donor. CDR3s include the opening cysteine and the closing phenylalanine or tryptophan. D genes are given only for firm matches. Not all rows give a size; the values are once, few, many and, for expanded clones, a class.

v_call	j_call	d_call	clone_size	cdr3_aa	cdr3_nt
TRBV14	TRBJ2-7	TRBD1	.	CASSPPGQRRPEQYF	TGTGCCAGCAGCCCTCCGGGACAGAGGCGACCCGAGCAGTACTTC
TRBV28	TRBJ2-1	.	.	CASSLFGSDPRYNEQFF	TGTGCCAGCAGTTTATTCGGGAGTGACCCTAGATACAATGAGCAGTTCTTC
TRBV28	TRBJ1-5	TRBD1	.	CASSSRDSNQPQHF	TGTGCCAGCAGTTCCCGGGACAGTAATCAGCCCCAGCATTTT
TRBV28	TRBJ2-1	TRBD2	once	CASSGRLDEQFF	TGTGCCAGTAGCGGGAGGCTCGATGAGCAGTTCTTC
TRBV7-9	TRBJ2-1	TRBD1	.	CASSTSRTGGNWDEQFF	TGTGCCAGCAGCACGAGCCGGACAGGGGGCAATTGGGATGAGCAGTTCTTC
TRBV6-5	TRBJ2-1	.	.	CSSTRGPSEFF	TGTTCCAGCACCCGAGGCCCGTCGGAGTTCTTC
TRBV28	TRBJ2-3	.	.	CASRLRRGDTDTQYF	TGTGCCAGCAGGTTACGCAGGGGAGACACAGATACGCAGTATTTT
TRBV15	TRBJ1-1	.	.	CATTTVLFTEAFF	TGTGCCACCACCACAGTACTTTTCACTGAAGCTTTCTTT
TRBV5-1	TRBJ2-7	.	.	CASSRGTAYEQYF	TGCGCCAGCAGCAGGGGGACGGCATACGAGCAGTACTTC
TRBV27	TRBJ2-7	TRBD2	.	CASTRASGAREQYF	TGTGCCAGCACCCGGGCTAGCGGGGCCAGGGAGCAGTACTTC
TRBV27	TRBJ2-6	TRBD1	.	CASSLFGDRVSGANVLTF	TGTGCCAGCAGTTTATTCGGGGACAGGGTTTCTGGGGCCAACGTCCTGACTTTC
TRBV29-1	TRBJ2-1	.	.	CSVVTRVASPSYNEQFF	TGCAGCGTCGTGACTAGGGTAGCATCCCCCTCCTACAATGAGCAGTTCTTC
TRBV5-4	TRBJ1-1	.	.	CASSGGDTEAFF	TGTGCCAGCAGCGGAGGGGACACTGAAGCTTTCTTT
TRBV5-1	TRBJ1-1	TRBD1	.	CASSPRQGMNTEAFF	TGCGCCAGCAGCCCCCGACAGGGCATGAACACTGAAGCTTTCTTT
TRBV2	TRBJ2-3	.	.	CASSEAGRIRRNTQYF	TGTGCCAGCAGTGAAGCGGGGCGGATACGCAGAAATACGCAGTATTTT
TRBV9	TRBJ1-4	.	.	CASSVMGAAYEKLFF	TGTGCCAGCAGCGTAATGGGGGCGGCGTATGAAAAACTGTTTTTT
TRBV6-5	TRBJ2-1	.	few	CASSYSRYTVNEQFF	TGTGCCAGCAGTTACTCCCGGTATACTGTTAATGAGCAGTTCTTC
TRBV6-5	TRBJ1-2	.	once	CASSYSRGAGGYTF	TGTGCCAGCAGTTACTCAAGGGGAGCGGGGGGCTACACCTTC
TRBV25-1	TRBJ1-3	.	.	CASSGEGYTIYF	TGTGCCAGCAGTGGGGAGGGCTACACCATATATTTT
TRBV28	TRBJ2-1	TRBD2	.	CASSAGLAGNNEQFF	TGTGCCAGCAGTGCGGGACTAGCGGGGAACAATGAGCAGTTCTTC
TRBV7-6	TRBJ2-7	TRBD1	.	CASSVGDSEQYF	TGTGCCAGTTCGGTCGGGGACAGCGAGCAGTACTTC
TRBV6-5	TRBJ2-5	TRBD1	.	CASSFRDREIQETQYF	TGTGCCAGCAGTTTTCGGGACAGGGAAATCCAAGAGACCCAGTACTTC
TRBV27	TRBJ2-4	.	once	CASSLDGDIQYF	TGTGCCAGCAGTTTAGACGGGGACATTCAGTACTTC
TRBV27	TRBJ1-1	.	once	CASSLAGTPNTEAFF	TGTGCCAGCAGTTTGGCCGGGACACCGAACACTGAAGCTTTCTTT
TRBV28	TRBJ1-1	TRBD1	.	CASQDRGPNTEAFF	TGTGCCAGCCAGGACAGGGGACCGAACACTGAAGCTTTCTTT
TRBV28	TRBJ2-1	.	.	CASSFGGMDIDNEQFF	TGTGCCAGCAGTTTTGGCGGAATGGACATCGACAATGAGCAGTTCTTC
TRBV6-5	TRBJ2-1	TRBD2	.	CASSYEGGLGKKQFF	TGTGCCAGCAGTTACGAGGGAGGGCTCGGGAAGAAGCAGTTCTTC
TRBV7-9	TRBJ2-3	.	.	CASLAGRTDTQYF	TGTGCCAGCCTTGCTGGGCGCACAGATACGCAGTATTTT
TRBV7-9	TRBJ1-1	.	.	CASSLSTLGAEAFF	TGTGCCAGCAGCCTATCGACGTTGGGCGCTGAAGCTTTCTTT
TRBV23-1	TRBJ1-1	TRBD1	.	CASQTGGNTEAFF	TGCGCCAGTCAGACAGGGGGGAACACTGAAGCTTTCTTT
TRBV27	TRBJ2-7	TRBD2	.	CASRLLVSGILKDEQYF	TGTGCCAGCAGATTACTCGTTAGCGGGATTCTTAAGGACGAGCAGTACTTC
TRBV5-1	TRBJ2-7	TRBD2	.	CASSLDVAGGPLDEQYF	TGCGCCAGCAGCTTGGATGTGGCGGGAGGGCCTCTCGACGAGCAGTACTTC
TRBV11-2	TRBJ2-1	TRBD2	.	CASKAGGPNEQFF	TGTGCCAGCAAGGCGGGAGGACCCAATGAGCAGTTCTTC